Presented here are 19 T cell receptor beta chains from one specimen sequenced in a study of T cell repertoires in cytomegalovirus infection (dated 2019 in TCRdb). What the treatment or condition label conveys for this sample: in vitro stimulation with specific CMV peptide epitopes to enrich CMV-specific T cells. The sequencing machine was an Illumina HiSeq 1500. Through fastp at Q25 and MiXCR, TCRdb rebuilt clones from the public reads, retaining in-frame beta chains. Each CDR3 protein appears once, grouped with its most common genes and DNA. In this sample the table shows some 590,000 distinct CDR3 sequences, 40% of which occur a single time. Of the sample, 48% falls within the top ten clones. These receptors' antigens are unknown. Sequencing used cultured PBMCs, obtained from culture after CMV antigen stimulation. These receptors were collected from a human donor in good health (CMV status not recorded). Some clones in this sample may be carry-over from other donors' samples.

The chain links TRBV30 to TRBJ2-7; no firm D call. Germline CDR1 and CDR2: GTSNPN and SVGIG (reference sequence). The CDR3 consists of 13 residues. Trimming shortened V by 3 bases and J by 3 bases, and 12 bases separated the two germline ends. In DNA, the CDR3 is TGTGCCTGGAGGGGCCTGGGGTACTACGAGCAGTACTTC. It encodes CAWRGLGYYEQYF.

The table lists this clonotype with a few counts. The rearrangement links TRBV25-1 to TRBJ2-1, with D tentatively TRBD2 (6 bases). Germline V gives CDR1 MGHDK, CDR2 SYGVNS. V lost 10 bases to trimming and J lost 0 bases, with 19 bases between them. The CDR3 contains 16 residues. CDR3 nucleotide sequence: TGTGCCACTGACGGGGCGGGATCGAGCTCCTACAATGAGCAGTTCTTC. This gives the protein CATDGAGSSSYNEQFF.

This clonotype has only a few counts. This chain uses TRBV6-6 with TRBJ1-2, with TRBD1 as a possible D gene (5 bases). CDR1 and CDR2 from the germline V gene are MNHNY and SVGAGI (reference sequence). The CDR3 is 13 residues long. Trimming removed 6 bases at V and 10 bases at J, with 18 bases between. The CDR3 loop is CASRSRAGSDYTF. For the CDR3, the DNA is TGTGCCAGCAGAAGCAGGGCGGGTTCGGACTACACCTTC.

The J gene is TRBJ2-5, the V gene TRBV7-6; no clear D gene. The V and J ends lost 4 bases and 2 bases respectively, with 5 bases between them. The CDR3 loop spans 12 amino acids. CDR1 is SGHVS, CDR2 FNYEAQ, per germline. This CDR3 is CASSSQQETQYF. For the CDR3, the DNA is TGTGCCAGCAGCTCACAGCAAGAGACCCAGTACTTC.

The chain recombines TRBV7-3 with TRBJ1-5; maybe TRBD1 (6 bases). CDR1 and CDR2 from the germline V gene are SGHTA and FQGTGA. This CDR3 spans 14 amino acids. V gave up 3 bases and J gave up 4 bases, with 10 bases separating them. CDR3 bases: TGTGCCAGCAGCTTCGTAGGGGGAAATCAGCCCCAGCATTTT. Translated, it gives CASSFVGGNQPQHF.

This clonotype was detected a few times. The gene calls are TRBV7-2 and TRBJ2-1; 9 bases map to TRBD2. Trimming took 7 bases from V and 2 from J; bases not matched to a gene: 6. This CDR3 is 15 amino acids long. Germline V gene sequence: CDR1 SGHTA, CDR2 FQGNSA. This CDR3 is CASTLTSGTYNEQFF. The CDR3 DNA is TGTGCCAGCACCTTGACTAGCGGAACCTACAATGAGCAGTTCTTC.

The chain combines TRBV5-4 with TRBJ2-4; 7 bases are a match to TRBD1. J was trimmed by 6 bases and V by 4 bases; bases with no gene match: 7. Per the germline V gene, CDR1 is SGHNT and CDR2 is YYREEE (reference sequence). CDR3 length equals 14 residues. Here the CDR3 reads CASSAWDSSNIQYF. As DNA, the CDR3 is TGTGCCAGCAGCGCGTGGGACAGTTCAAACATTCAGTACTTC.

The chain is built from TRBV19 and TRBJ2-7; 7 bases match TRBD1. Trimming at V came to 9 bases and at J to 3 bases, leaving 5 bases not matched to a gene. The V gene's germline CDR1 is LNHDA and CDR2 SQIVND (reference sequence). The CDR3 is 12 residues long. The chain's CDR3 is CAREDRNYEQYF. The DNA for the CDR3 is TGTGCCAGAGAGGACAGGAACTACGAGCAGTACTTC.

This clonotype turned up a few times. V usage is TRBV18 and J usage is TRBJ1-5; tentative D call: TRBD1 (6 bases). This CDR3 comprises 14 residues. V was cut by 4 bases and J by 2 bases, with 9 bases left in between. CDR1 and CDR2 (germline): KGHSH, LQKENI. CDR3 coding DNA: TGTGCCAGCTCACAGGACAGACGCAATCAGCCCCAGCATTTT. Encoded protein: CASSQDRRNQPQHF.

The gene calls are TRBV7-4 and TRBJ2-2; 10 bases are shared with TRBD1. The CDR3 runs 16 residues. The V gene end was trimmed by 5 bases and the J gene end by 4 bases; junction bases not matched to a gene: 7. The V gene's germline CDR1 is SGHVT and CDR2 SQSDAQ. This chain's CDR3 is CASSPPGTGVTGELFF. CDR3 DNA: TGTGCCAGCAGCCCACCCGGGACAGGGGTCACCGGGGAGCTGTTTTTT. Supplemented by reference TRBV7-4 and TRBJ2-2, the full variable domain reads GAGVSQSPRYKVAKRGRDVALRCDSISGHVTLYWYRQTLGQGSEVLTYSQSDAQRDKSGRPSGRFSAERPERSVSTLKIQRTEQGDSAVYLCASSPPGTGVTGELFFGEGSRLTVL.

The J gene is TRBJ2-3, the V gene TRBV7-9; D is possibly TRBD2 (5 bases). The CDR3 length is 14 residues. Germline assignment: CDR1 SEHNR and CDR2 FQNEAQ (reference sequence). V lost 3 bases to trimming and J lost 2 bases, with 9 bases between them. CDR3 region: CASSLGSDTDTQYF. As DNA, the CDR3 is TGTGCCAGCAGCTTGGGTAGCGACACAGATACGCAGTATTTT.

The rearrangement joins TRBV10-3 to TRBJ2-5; maybe TRBD1 (7 bases). The CDR3 has 13 residues. Germline V gives CDR1 ENHRY, CDR2 SYGVKD. V was shortened by 4 bases and J by 10 bases, with 16 bases between the two germline ends. The CDR3 bases are TGTGCCATCAGTGGGAGGGAACAGGGGAGCCAGTACTTC. Residues: CAISGREQGSQYF.

The chain couples TRBV7-2 to TRBJ2-7; D uncertain. Trimming stripped 0 bases from V and 8 bases from J, with 8 bases between. CDR3 size: 12 residues. CDR1 is SGHTA, CDR2 FQGNSA, per germline. DNA for the CDR3: TGTGCCAGCAGCTTAGCGGACCGGCAGCAGTACTTC. Its translation is CASSLADRQQYF.

The chain uses TRBV10-3 and TRBJ2-1, with 7 bases fitting TRBD2. CDR1 and CDR2 (germline): ENHRY, SYGVKD. The CDR3 has 14 amino acids. V trimming: 3 bases; J trimming: 4 bases; junction bases outside the gene matches: 3. The DNA for the CDR3 is TGTGCCATCAGTGACCTAGCGGCATACAATGAGCAGTTCTTC. It specifies CAISDLAAYNEQFF.

Only a few counts were recorded for this clonotype. J is TRBJ1-5 and V is TRBV4-1; no clear D gene. V was pared by 1 base and J by 3 bases, with 4 bases between. Germline CDR1 and CDR2: MGHRA and YSYEKL. The CDR3 has 13 residues. This CDR3 reads CASSQAANQPQHF. The CDR3 region has the DNA TGCGCCAGCAGCCAAGCGGCCAATCAGCCCCAGCATTTT.

This chain uses TRBV7-6 with TRBJ1-6, with TRBD1 as a possible D gene (6 bases). Germline CDR1 reads SGHVS; CDR2 reads FNYEAQ. The CDR3 runs 14 residues. V was shortened by 5 bases and J by 7 bases, with 12 bases between the two germline ends. The CDR3 here is CASSPGDKNSPLHF. As DNA, the CDR3 is TGTGCCAGCAGCCCAGGGGACAAGAATTCACCCCTCCACTTT.

The chain joins TRBV7-2 to TRBJ1-2, with D possibly matching TRBD1 (6 bases). CDR1 SGHTA and CDR2 FQGNSA come from the germline V gene. V lost 7 bases and J 5 bases, leaving 26 bases between the germline ends. CDR3 length equals 17 residues. CDR3 DNA sequence: TGTGCCAGCATCCCCCAAGCCCCGGACAGCCTTTGGTATGGCTACACCTTC. It translates to CASIPQAPDSLWYGYTF.

The J gene is TRBJ1-1, the V gene TRBV29-1, with 9 bases that match TRBD1. Germline V gives CDR1 SQVTM, CDR2 ANQGSEA. The junction had 4 bases not matched to a gene; V was cut back by 4 bases and J by 1 base. This CDR3 comprises 14 residues. In DNA, the CDR3 is TGCAGCGTTGGGGCGGACAGGGGGAACACTGAAGCTTTCTTT. It specifies CSVGADRGNTEAFF. Full variable domain (missing parts from reference TRBV29-1 and TRBJ1-1): SAVISQKPSRDICQRGTSLTIQCQVDSQVTMMFWYRQQPGQSLTLIATANQGSEATYESGFVIDKFPISRPNLTFSTLTVSNMSPEDSSIYLCSVGADRGNTEAFFGQGTRLTVV.

The rearrangement joins TRBV4-2 to TRBJ1-3, with D possibly being TRBD1 (5 bases). The CDR3 contains 16 residues. The V gene's germline CDR1 is LGHNA and CDR2 YNFKEQ. The V end lost 0 bases, the J end lost 0 bases, and 9 bases lay between the germline ends. The CDR3 DNA reads as TGTGCCAGCAGCCAAGACGACAGATTCTCTGGAAACACCATATATTTT. Amino acid sequence: CASSQDDRFSGNTIYF.